This entry lists 11 T cell receptor beta chains sequenced from one sample in a study of graft-versus-host responses after intestinal transplantation (dated by TCRdb to about 2021). The library was made by the immunoSEQ multiplex PCR assay. What TCRdb holds here is the immuneACCESS table cut down to in-frame rearrangements. Part of the clones is not present; checked against another copy, under half of the missing clones reflect an unresolved V gene, and the others are unexplained. This sample lists just under 65,000 clones; approximately 88% were detected once. The top ten constitute more than 1.5% of the sample. Dithiothreitol, EDTA incubations and collagenase D digestion were used to isolate intraepithelial and lamina propria lymphocytes from graft specimens. The sample was ileum tissue, taken more than 350 days after transplant. The receptors originated from a human patient who received an intestinal transplant, so some T cells may come from the graft donor.

The chain uses TRBV6-1 and TRBJ1-1, with D perhaps TRBD1 (6 bases). V shed 3 bases and J shed 5 bases, with 13 bases lying between them. The CDR3 is made up of 14 amino acids. Germline V gene lookup returns CDR1 MNHNS and CDR2 SASEGT. The CDR3 reads CASSDKGRGTEAFF. The CDR3 DNA follows: TGTGCCAGCAGTGATAAGGGTAGGGGGACTGAAGCTTTCTTT.

This chain connects TRBV29-1 to TRBJ1-2, with unresolved D. The CDR3 consists of 12 residues. Germline V lookup: CDR1 SQVTM, CDR2 ANQGSEA. Deletions cut 5 bases from V and 4 bases from J, with 11 bases between. CDR3 sequence (DNA): TGCAGCGTTACTTCCGACGGCTATGGCTACACCTTC. This gives the protein CSVTSDGYGYTF.

The CDR3 sequence is CASSNGQGAAEAFF. In nucleotides, the CDR3 is TGTGCCAGCAGCAATGGACAGGGAGCAGCTGAAGCTTTCTTT. The rearrangement uses TRBV21-1 and TRBJ1-1; the table's D call, TRBD1, has no DNA check behind it. TRBV21-1 is flagged as a pseudogene. The CDR3 length is 14 residues.

The V gene is TRBV12-5, the J gene TRBJ2-7; 8 bases align to TRBD2. CDR3 length: 18 residues. Germline lookup yields CDR1 LGHNT and CDR2 FRNRAP. V gave up 0 bases and J gave up 2 bases; unmatched junction bases: 12. In DNA form, the CDR3 reads TGTGCTAGTGGTTTGGTTCTCACTCGGACTAGCAGCGCCTACGAGCAGTACTTC. This gives the protein CASGLVLTRTSSAYEQYF. The full variable domain, in which reference TRBV12-5 and TRBJ2-7 provide the parts outside the CDR3, is DARVTQTPRHKVTEMGQEVTMRCQPILGHNTVFWYRQTMMQGLELLAYFRNRAPLDDSGMPKDRFSAEMPDATLATLKIQPSEPRDSAVYFCASGLVLTRTSSAYEQYFGPGTRLTVT.

The chain joins TRBV4-1 to TRBJ2-1; a weak D match, TRBD2 (7 bases). Germline CDR1 MGHRA, CDR2 YSYEKL. Trimming pared 4 bases from V and 5 bases from J, leaving 27 bases between. This CDR3 is built from 19 residues. The CDR3 protein is CASSPYARGRGSANNEQFF. CDR3 coding DNA: TGCGCCAGCAGCCCTTATGCCCGAGGGAGGGGGAGCGCAAACAATGAGCAGTTCTTC.

The chain carries TRBV6-1 and TRBJ2-5, with 7 bases matching TRBD1. The CDR3 runs 14 residues. V was clipped by 0 bases and J by 5 bases; unmatched bases: 3. Per the germline V gene, CDR1 is MNHNS and CDR2 is SASEGT. The CDR3 protein is CASSEASRGETQYF. CDR3 nucleotide sequence: TGTGCCAGCAGTGAAGCGTCCAGGGGGGAGACCCAGTACTTC.

For the CDR3, the DNA is TGCGCCAGCAGCTTCCAGACCAGGAGCTCCTACAATGAGCAGTTCTTC. This translates into CASSFQTRSSYNEQFF. The genes are TRBV5-1 and TRBJ2-1; D gene unclear. The CDR3 is 16 residues long. Germline loops: CDR1 SGHRS, CDR2 YFSETQ. V was shortened by 2 bases and J by 0 bases, with 12 bases between the two germline ends.

V usage is TRBV15 and J usage is TRBJ1-1; 7 bases agree with TRBD1. Germline-derived CDR1 and CDR2 are LNHNV and YYDKDF (reference sequence). CDR3 length: 13 amino acids. J lost 4 bases, V lost 3 bases, and 2 bases had no gene match. CDR3 in amino acids: CATSSRDSTEAFF. DNA of the CDR3: TGTGCCACCAGCAGTCGGGACAGCACTGAAGCTTTCTTT.

The chain carries TRBV23-1 and TRBJ1-3; D is unresolved. TRBV23-1 has ORF status, its function being uncertain. V shed 7 bases and J shed 4 bases, with 5 bases lying between them. This CDR3 has 11 residues. The CDR3 nucleotides are TGCGCCAGCATTGAGGGAAACACCATATATTTT. This translates into CASIEGNTIYF.

In this sample, this clone turned up once. V usage is TRBV4-1 and J usage is TRBJ2-2; a weak D match, TRBD2 (5 bases). Germline CDR1 reads MGHRA; CDR2 reads YSYEKL. Trimming removed 1 base from V and 5 bases from J, with 8 bases in between. The CDR3 length is 14 residues. The CDR3 region is CASSQVRGTGELFF. CDR3 DNA sequence: TGCGCCAGCAGCCAAGTTCGGGGTACCGGGGAGCTGTTTTTT.

The J gene is TRBJ2-3, the V gene TRBV9; TRBD1 matches at 9 bases. The CDR3 extends over 19 amino acids. Germline trimming cut 8 bases from V and 4 bases from J; bases unmatched to any gene: 23. Per the germline V gene, CDR1 is SGDLS and CDR2 is YYNGEE. CDR3 amino acids: CARTFPTLWTGDSADTQYF. The CDR3, as DNA: TGTGCCAGGACATTCCCGACGCTATGGACAGGGGACAGCGCAGATACGCAGTATTTT.